By share, the clone carrying this T cell receptor beta chain ranks as medium-sized (0.01 to 0.1%). The CDR3 extends over 12 amino acids. V was clipped by 7 bases and J by 5 bases; unmatched bases: 3. TRBV12-4/TRBJ1-2 clonotypes were amplified with adaptor-ligated barcode primers. TCRdb re-called the multiplex PCR reads through MiXCR, storing one row per CDR3 protein. The profile covers over 900 distinct CDR3 sequences, with approximately 5.6% appearing a single time and nearly 7.5% taken by the ten largest. Sequencing was performed on naive CD4+ T cells sorted from blood. Subset in this sample: naive CD4+ T cells, CD4+CD45RA+CD25-. This chain connects TRBV12-3 or TRBV12-4 to TRBJ1-2; 8 bases agree with TRBD1. The sequence came from a female donor with breast cancer. The CDR3: CASNGQGYGYTF. In DNA form, the CDR3 reads TGTGCCAGCAACGGACAGGGATATGGCTACACCTTC.